Listed below are T cell receptor beta chains from one sample, sequenced in a study of blood T cell repertoires in COVID-19. Clones were sequenced by immunoSEQ multiplex PCR, and TCRdb holds only the in-frame ones, with some missing. The sample yields 240,000 or so clones, roughly 86% seen once. Material for sequencing was PBMCs or T cells enriched from blood (not recorded which). The receptors here all came from a woman aged 45 to 65 who had recovered from COVID-19. CDR3s include the opening cysteine and the closing phenylalanine or tryptophan. The D gene is left open where the match is weak. The size of a clone is reported for some rows only, either as once, few or many, or as a class for expanded clones.

TGTGCCAGCCTTTTTACAGGGTTGGGTGGCTACACCTTC	CASLFTGLGGYTF	NA	NA	TRBV2	TRBJ1-2
TGCAGTGCTAGTCTTCTTGGACAGGGGAAGCTCTACGAGCAGTACTTC	CSASLLGQGKLYEQYF	NA	TRBD1	TRBV20-1	TRBJ2-7
TGCGCCAGCAGATACTCGACAGGGGATGGCAATCAGCCCCAGCATTTT	CASRYSTGDGNQPQHF	NA	TRBD1	TRBV10-1	TRBJ1-5
TGTGCCAGCAGTGGCCTACAAGGGAACCTGAGAAGGGGAGGCTACACCTTC	CASSGLQGNLRRGGYTF	once	NA	TRBV6-1	TRBJ1-2
TGTGCCAGCAGATGGCGGAGAGGAAACACCATATATTTT	CASRWRRGNTIYF	NA	NA	TRBV6-4	TRBJ1-3
TGCGCCAGCAGCCAAGATCGTAGGATTCGGGATTGGGGGAACACTGAAGCTTTCTTT	CASSQDRRIRDWGNTEAFF	NA	NA	TRBV4-3	TRBJ1-1
TGCGCCAGCAGCCAGACGGGACTGACATCCTACGAGCAGTACTTC	CASSQTGLTSYEQYF	NA	NA	TRBV4-1	TRBJ2-7
TGTGCCAGCTCACAGCTAGCGGGAGAATCATCCGAGCAGTACTTC	CASSQLAGESSEQYF	NA	TRBD2	TRBV18	TRBJ2-7
TGCGCCAGCAGCCAGTGGGACTACTCCTACAATGAGCAGTTCTTC	CASSQWDYSYNEQFF	NA	TRBD2	TRBV4-3	TRBJ2-1
TGTGCCTGGAGGGGACAGGGAAACACTGAAGCTTTCTTT	CAWRGQGNTEAFF	NA	TRBD1	TRBV30	TRBJ1-1
TGCGCCAGCAGCTTGGGGACGGGGATCTATGGCTACACCTTC	CASSLGTGIYGYTF	NA	NA	TRBV5-1	TRBJ1-2
TGTGCCAGCTCACCGGCCACAGTTACCTACAATGAGCAGTTCTTC	CASSPATVTYNEQFF	few	NA	TRBV18	TRBJ2-1
TGTGCCAGCAAGATCAGGGGGTCCTATAATTCACCCCTCCACTTT	CASKIRGSYNSPLHF	NA	TRBD1	TRBV3-1/TRBV3-2	TRBJ1-6
TGCAGCGTTGATCGATTCGGGGGGCGAAGCTATGGCTACACCTTC	CSVDRFGGRSYGYTF	NA	NA	TRBV29-1	TRBJ1-2
TGTGCCAGCAGCCACTTAGGGGAATATGGCTACACCTTC	CASSHLGEYGYTF	once	NA	TRBV11-2	TRBJ1-2
TGCGCCAGCAAACTACTAGCGGGGGGCTCGAATGAGCAGTTCTTC	CASKLLAGGSNEQFF	NA	TRBD2	TRBV10-2	TRBJ2-1
TGTGCCAGCAGCATCGATGAACTGGCCGCCCCTCCTCCGGGTCAGCCCCAGCATTTT	CASSIDELAAPPPGQPQHF	NA	NA	TRBV21-1	TRBJ1-5
TGTGCCAGCAGTCGACAGAATAATGAAAAACTGTTTTTT	CASSRQNNEKLFF	NA	NA	TRBV2	TRBJ1-4
TGCGCCAGCAGCCACGAGTGGAGCACCGGGGAGCTGTTTTTT	CASSHEWSTGELFF	NA	NA	TRBV4-3	TRBJ2-2
TGTGCCAGCTCACCACGTGAGGGTGAGAACACTGAAGCTTTCTTT	CASSPREGENTEAFF	NA	NA	TRBV18	TRBJ1-1
TGCGCCAGCAGCCTTCAGGGGGCCGGGGAGCTGTTTTTT	CASSLQGAGELFF	NA	TRBD1	TRBV4-1	TRBJ2-2
TGCGCCAGCAGCCCCCCGGGACAGGGGTATGCAAACACCATATATTTT	CASSPPGQGYANTIYF	NA	TRBD1	TRBV5-1	TRBJ1-3
TGCGCCAGCATCCGGGGGGTAGCCCCCTACGAGCAGTACTTC	CASIRGVAPYEQYF	NA	TRBD2	TRBV7-9	TRBJ2-7
TGTGCCAGCAGCGTAGGGCATTATCAGCCCCAGCATTTT	CASSVGHYQPQHF	NA	NA	TRBV9	TRBJ1-5
TGTGCCAGCAGTTTAGAGGGTATCCTTTACAATGAGCAGTTCTTC	CASSLEGILYNEQFF	NA	NA	TRBV27	TRBJ2-1
TGTGCCAGCAGCGTGACAGGGGCGCACACTGAAGCTTTCTTT	CASSVTGAHTEAFF	few	TRBD1	TRBV9	TRBJ1-1
TGTGCCAGCTCACCTTTGGAGGGGGCCCAGGGCTACACCTTC	CASSPLEGAQGYTF	NA	TRBD1	TRBV18	TRBJ1-2
TGTGCCAGCAGCCAAGAGAAGGGGCGAGAGCAGTACTTC	CASSQEKGREQYF	NA	NA	TRBV3-1/TRBV3-2	TRBJ2-7
TGTGCCAGTAGCCTCCCCAATCAGCCCCAGCATTTT	CASSLPNQPQHF	NA	NA	TRBV19	TRBJ1-5
TGTGCCAGCCGGCAAGGAGGGGGCGGGGGGCCCCTTATGAACACTGAAGCTTTCTTT	CASRQGGGGGPLMNTEAFF	NA	TRBD1	TRBV19	TRBJ1-1
TGTGCCAGCTCAAGATCCTCTACCAATGAGCAGTTCTTC	CASSRSSTNEQFF	NA	NA	TRBV18	TRBJ2-1
TGTGCCCGCACTACCCAGACAGGTCCCCAAGAGACCCAGTACTTC	CARTTQTGPQETQYF	few	NA	TRBV30	TRBJ2-5
TGTGCCAGCAGCTTATCTCTATTATCGGGCTACACCTTC	CASSLSLLSGYTF	NA	NA	TRBV7-8	TRBJ1-2
TGTGCCAGCAGCCCCCAGTGGACTAGCGGGGGTGAATACTCCTACAATGAGCAGTTCTTC	CASSPQWTSGGEYSYNEQFF	NA	TRBD2	TRBV7-6	TRBJ2-1